Sequencing of this TCR beta chain was carried out in a study of vaccination effects on CD4 cells after COVID-19. Study observations and caveats: The study found marked clonal contraction of infection- and vaccine-induced clones late after vaccination. Relatively few convalescent patients took part in the study, which had no early post-infection timepoints.

Losses at the gene ends were 0 bases for V and 4 bases for J; bases not matched to a gene: 5. Germline V gene sequence: CDR1 LGHNA, CDR2 YNFKEQ. The CDR3 length is 16 residues. Sequenced by immunoSEQ multiplex PCR; TCRdb stores in-frame clones only, minus some. Counted here are some 22,000 clones, 73% occurring once; the ten biggest clones make up 5%. Details on this clone: The target antigen is unknown.

Antigen-specific CD4+ T cells were expanded (with viral peptide pools) by the ViraFEST assay ahead of sequencing. Isolation of CD4+ T cells took place after 10 days of culture. The vaccine recipients had no prior SARS-CoV-2 infection, with negative nucleocapsid antibodies. IL-2 medium took the place of half the medium on both days 3 and 7. The input for sequencing was CD4+ T cells from PBMCs cultured with SARS-CoV-2 spike peptides, taken before COVID-19 vaccination. This clonotype originated in a human donor who received a COVID-19 vaccine. The V and J genes are TRBV4-2 and TRBJ2-1; 8 bases map to TRBD2. As DNA, the CDR3 is TGTGCCAGCAGCCAAGAACCGACTAGCGCTTACAATGAGCAGTTCTTC. Translated, it gives CASSQEPTSAYNEQFF.